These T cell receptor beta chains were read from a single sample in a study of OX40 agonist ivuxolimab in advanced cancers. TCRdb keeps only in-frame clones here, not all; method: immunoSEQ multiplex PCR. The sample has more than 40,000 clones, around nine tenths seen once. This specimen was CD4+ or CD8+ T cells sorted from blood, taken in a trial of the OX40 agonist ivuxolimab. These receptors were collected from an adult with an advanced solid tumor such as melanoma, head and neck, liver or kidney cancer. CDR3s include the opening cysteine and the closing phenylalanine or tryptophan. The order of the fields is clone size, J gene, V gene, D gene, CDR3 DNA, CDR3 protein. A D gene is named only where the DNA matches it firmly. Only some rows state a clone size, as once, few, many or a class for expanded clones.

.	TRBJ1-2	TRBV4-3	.	TGCGCCAGCAGCCAAGATTCTAACCCTGGGGCATATGGCTACACCTTC	CASSQDSNPGAYGYTF
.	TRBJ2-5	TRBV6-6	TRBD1	TGTGCCAGCACCAACCCGGGACAGGGAAAGGAAGAGACCCAGTACTTC	CASTNPGQGKEETQYF
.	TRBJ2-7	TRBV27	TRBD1	TGTGCCAGCAGCCGGGACAGGGGGCACTACGAGCAGTACTTC	CASSRDRGHYEQYF
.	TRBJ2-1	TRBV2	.	TGTGCCTGGGGGGGCGGTGACAATGAGCAGTTCTTC	CAWGGGDNEQFF
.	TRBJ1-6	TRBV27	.	TGTGCCAGCAGTCCTATAAATTCACCCCTCCACTTT	CASSPINSPLHF
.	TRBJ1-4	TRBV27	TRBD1	TGTGCCAGCAGTATCAGACAGGGTTGGGAAAAACTGTTTTTT	CASSIRQGWEKLFF
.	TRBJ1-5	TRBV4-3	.	TGCGCCAGCAGCCAAGATCGGGATCAGCCCCAGCATTTT	CASSQDRDQPQHF
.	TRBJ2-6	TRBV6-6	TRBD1	TGTGCCAGCACCCAGACAGGGGGCTCTGGGGCCAACGTCCTGACTTTC	CASTQTGGSGANVLTF
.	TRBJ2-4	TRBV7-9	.	TGTGCCAGCAGCTTAGTAGGTGGGGAGTTAGCCAAAAACATTCAGTACTTC	CASSLVGGELAKNIQYF
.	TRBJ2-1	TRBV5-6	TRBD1	TGTGCCAGCAGCTTAGGGACAGGGTTTGGGAATGAGCAGTTCTTC	CASSLGTGFGNEQFF
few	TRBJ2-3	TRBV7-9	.	TGTGCCAGCAGCCCTTTTAGCGGCACAGATACGCAGTATTTT	CASSPFSGTDTQYF
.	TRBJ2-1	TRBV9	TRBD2	TGTGCCAGCAGCGTACATCGGTCGTCGGGGGGTAGGTACAATGAGCAGTTCTTC	CASSVHRSSGGRYNEQFF
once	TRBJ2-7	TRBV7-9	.	TGTGCCAGCAGCCCGGGATGGTCCTACGAGCAGTACTTC	CASSPGWSYEQYF
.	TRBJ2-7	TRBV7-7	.	TGTGCCAGCAGCACCTTCCTTGGAAACGAGCAGTACTTC	CASSTFLGNEQYF
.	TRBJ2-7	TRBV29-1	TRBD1	TGCAGCGTCTTGATGGGACAGGGGTCTTACGAGCAGTACTTC	CSVLMGQGSYEQYF
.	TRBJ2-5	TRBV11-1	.	TGTGCCAGCAGCACAACCCCCCGGGCCCAAGAGACCCAGTACTTC	CASSTTPRAQETQYF
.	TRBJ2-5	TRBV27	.	TGTGCCAGCAGTCCTCGAGAACAGGGAGGGGAGACCCAGTACTTC	CASSPREQGGETQYF
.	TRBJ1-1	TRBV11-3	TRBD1	TGTGCCAGCAGCTCCCCGGCAGGGGGCTGGACTGAAGCTTTCTTT	CASSSPAGGWTEAFF